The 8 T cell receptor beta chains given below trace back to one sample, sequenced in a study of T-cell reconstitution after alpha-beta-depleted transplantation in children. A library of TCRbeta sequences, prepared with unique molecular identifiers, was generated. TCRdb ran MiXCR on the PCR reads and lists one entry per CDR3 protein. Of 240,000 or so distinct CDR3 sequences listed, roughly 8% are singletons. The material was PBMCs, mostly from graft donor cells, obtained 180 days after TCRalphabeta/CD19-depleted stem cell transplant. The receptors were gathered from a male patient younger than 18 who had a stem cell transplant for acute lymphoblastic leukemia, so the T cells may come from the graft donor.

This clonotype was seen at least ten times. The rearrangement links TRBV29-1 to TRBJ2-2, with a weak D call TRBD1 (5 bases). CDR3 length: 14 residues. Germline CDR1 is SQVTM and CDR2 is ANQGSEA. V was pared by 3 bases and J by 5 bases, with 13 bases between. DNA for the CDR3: TGCAGCGTTGATTTTCAGGGAAAAACCGGGGAGCTGTTTTTT. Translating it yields CSVDFQGKTGELFF.

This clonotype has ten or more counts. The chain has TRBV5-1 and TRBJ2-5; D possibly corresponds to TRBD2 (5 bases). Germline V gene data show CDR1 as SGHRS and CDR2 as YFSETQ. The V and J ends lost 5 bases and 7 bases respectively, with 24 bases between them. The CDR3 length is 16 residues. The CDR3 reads CASSLYVNRRGVTQYF. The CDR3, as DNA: TGCGCCAGCAGTTTGTACGTAAACCGTCGGGGTGTGACCCAGTACTTC.

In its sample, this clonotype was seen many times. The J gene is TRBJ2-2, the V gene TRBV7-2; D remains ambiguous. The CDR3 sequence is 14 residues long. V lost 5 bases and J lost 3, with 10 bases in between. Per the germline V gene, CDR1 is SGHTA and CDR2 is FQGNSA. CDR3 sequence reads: CASSTSSDTGELFF. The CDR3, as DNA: TGTGCCAGCAGCACCAGCAGCGACACCGGGGAGCTGTTTTTT. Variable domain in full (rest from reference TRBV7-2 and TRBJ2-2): GAGVSQSPSNKVTEKGKDVELRCDPISGHTALYWYRQSLGQGLEFLIYFQGNSAPDKSGLPSDRFSAERTGGSVSTLTIQRTQQEDSAVYLCASSTSSDTGELFFGEGSRLTVL.

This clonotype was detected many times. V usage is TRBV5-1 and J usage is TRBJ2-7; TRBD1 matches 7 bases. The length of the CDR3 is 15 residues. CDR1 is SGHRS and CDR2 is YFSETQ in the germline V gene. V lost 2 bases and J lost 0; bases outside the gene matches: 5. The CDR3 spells CASSFRQGPSYEQYF. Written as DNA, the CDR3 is TGCGCCAGCAGCTTCCGACAGGGCCCCTCCTACGAGCAGTACTTC.

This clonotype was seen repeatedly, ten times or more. As DNA, the CDR3 is TGTGCCAGCAGCGCCCCGATCCTAAACACCGGGGAGCTGTTTTTT. Protein sequence: CASSAPILNTGELFF. This sequence joins TRBV7-6 and TRBJ2-2; D remains ambiguous. Germline CDR1 SGHVS, CDR2 FNYEAQ. Trimming removed 5 bases from V and 2 bases from J, with 12 bases in between. The CDR3 is 15 residues long.

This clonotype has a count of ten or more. CDR3 nucleotide sequence: TGCAGCGTTGGTAGGGTAGTGACCGGGGAGCTGTTTTTT. Translation gives CSVGRVVTGELFF. The V call is TRBV29-1, the J call TRBJ2-2, with D unclear. Germline V gene sequence: CDR1 SQVTM, CDR2 ANQGSEA. The CDR3 runs 13 residues. With 4 bases removed from V and 5 bases from J, the gap between germline ends came to 11 bases.

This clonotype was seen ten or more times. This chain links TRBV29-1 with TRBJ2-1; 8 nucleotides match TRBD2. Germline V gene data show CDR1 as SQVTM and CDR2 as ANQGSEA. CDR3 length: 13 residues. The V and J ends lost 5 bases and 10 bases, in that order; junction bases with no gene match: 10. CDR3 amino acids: CSVRLAGWGEQFF. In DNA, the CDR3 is TGCAGCGTTAGATTAGCGGGATGGGGCGAGCAGTTCTTC.

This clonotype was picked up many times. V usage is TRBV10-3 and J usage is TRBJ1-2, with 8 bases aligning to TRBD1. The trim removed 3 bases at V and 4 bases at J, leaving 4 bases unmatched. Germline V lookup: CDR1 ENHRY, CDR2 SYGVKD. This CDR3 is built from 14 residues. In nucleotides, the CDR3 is TGTGCCATCAGTGACACCGACAGGGGCTATGGCTACACCTTC. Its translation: CAISDTDRGYGYTF.